The clone carrying this TCR beta chain appeared a single time. Its antigen remains unknown. These data belong to a study of shared clonotypes between healthy human individuals. General study results and limits: Non-shared clonotypes were found to have lower generation probabilities than the clonotypes that were shared by all four of the sorted-subset donors. Sampling covered blood only; tissue repertoires likely differ. Naive subsets generally exceeded memory subsets in estimated richness.

Into CD45RA+ naive and CD45RA-negative memory subsets, the CD4+ cells were split. Repertoires were generated with immunoSEQ multiplex PCR, while TCRdb's copy carries only in-frame clones and drops some. The sample lists about 2 million clones; 90% to 95% were seen once. Germline V gene data show CDR1 as KGHSH and CDR2 as LQKENI. J gave up 3 bases and V 5 bases, and 4 bases lay outside the gene matches. CDR3 length equals 14 residues. The sample was naive CD4+ T cells sorted from blood. Noted subset: CD45RA+ positively selected. The chain uses TRBV18 and TRBJ1-5; 7 bases line up with TRBD1. The receptor's source is a young man in good health. The CDR3 region is CASSLTGPNQPQHF. The CDR3 nucleotides read TGTGCCAGCTCATTGACAGGGCCCAATCAGCCCCAGCATTTT. Variable domain in full (rest from reference TRBV18 and TRBJ1-5): NAGVMQNPRHLVRRRGQEARLRCSPMKGHSHVYWYRQLPEEGLKFMVYLQKENIIDESGMPKERFSAEFPKEGPSILRIQQVVRGDSAAYFCASSLTGPNQPQHFGDGTRLSIL.